This T cell receptor (beta chain) was captured by sequencing in a study of blood T cells in healthy people across ages. This clonotype was observed a handful of times. There are 12 residues in the CDR3. Germline values: CDR1 PRHDT, CDR2 FYEKMQ (reference sequence). Trimming shortened V by 8 bases and J by 6 bases, and 14 bases separated the two germline ends. Through a sample-barcoded 5' primer and a J-beta primer mix, a second PCR was run for roughly 6 to 12 cycles. Researchers report that a template-switch adaptor with 12 random nucleotides tagged each cDNA molecule. One entry per CDR3 protein results from TCRdb running MiXCR on the 5' RACE reads. This table holds some 1.8 million distinct CDR3 sequences, more than 35% found once.

This sequence was found in a human donor in good health. The sequencing input was blood. V and J are TRBV13 and TRBJ2-7; D ambiguous. This CDR3 reads CASRIGLGEQYF. CDR3 nucleotide sequence: TGTGCCAGCCGGATAGGGCTCGGCGAGCAGTACTTC.